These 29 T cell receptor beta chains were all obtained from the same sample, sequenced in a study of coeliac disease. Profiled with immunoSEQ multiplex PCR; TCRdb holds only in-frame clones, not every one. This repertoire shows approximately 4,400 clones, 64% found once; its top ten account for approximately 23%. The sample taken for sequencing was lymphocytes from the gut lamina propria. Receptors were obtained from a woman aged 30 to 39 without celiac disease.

The CDR3 loop is CASSYSFLGGQPQHF. CDR3 sequence (DNA): TGTGCCAGCAGTTACTCATTTTTGGGGGGACAGCCCCAGCATTTT. V is TRBV6-5 and J is TRBJ1-5, with TRBD1 as a possible D gene (5 bases). CDR1 and CDR2 from the germline V gene are MNHEY and SVGAGI. The length of the CDR3 is 15 residues. Trimming left V 0 bases short and J 7 bases short, with 13 bases between.

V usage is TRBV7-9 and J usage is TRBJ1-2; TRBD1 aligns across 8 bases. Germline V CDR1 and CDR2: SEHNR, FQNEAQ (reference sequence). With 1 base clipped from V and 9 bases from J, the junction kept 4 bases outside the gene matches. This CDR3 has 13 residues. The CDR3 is CASSLGQGRSYTF. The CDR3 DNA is TGTGCCAGCAGCTTAGGACAGGGGAGGAGCTACACCTTC.

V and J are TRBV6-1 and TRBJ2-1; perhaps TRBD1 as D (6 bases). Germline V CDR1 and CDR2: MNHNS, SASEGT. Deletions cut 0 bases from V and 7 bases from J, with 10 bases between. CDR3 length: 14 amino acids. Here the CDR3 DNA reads TGTGCCAGCAGTGAAGCTACAGGGTTAAATGAGCAGTTCTTC. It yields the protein CASSEATGLNEQFF.

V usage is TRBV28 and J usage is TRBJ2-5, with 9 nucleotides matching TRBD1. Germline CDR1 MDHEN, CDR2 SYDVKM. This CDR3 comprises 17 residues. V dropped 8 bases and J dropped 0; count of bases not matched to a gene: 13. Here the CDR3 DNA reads TGTGCCAGCGGCACTTACAGGGGGCGCCTAGACCAAGAGACCCAGTACTTC. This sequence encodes CASGTYRGRLDQETQYF. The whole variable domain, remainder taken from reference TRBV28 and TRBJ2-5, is DVKVTQSSRYLVKRTGEKVFLECVQDMDHENMFWYRQDPGLGLRLIYFSYDVKMKEKGDIPEGYSVSREKKERFSLILESASTNQTSMYLCASGTYRGRLDQETQYFGPGTRLLVL.

The CDR3 is CASSSLGANYGYTF. The DNA for the CDR3 is TGTGCCAGCAGTTCTCTTGGAGCTAACTATGGCTACACCTTC. The rearrangement joins TRBV5-4 to TRBJ1-2; D remains ambiguous. The CDR3 extends over 14 amino acids. Germline V lookup: CDR1 SGHNT, CDR2 YYREEE (reference sequence). Deletions cut 5 bases from V and 0 bases from J, with 11 bases between.

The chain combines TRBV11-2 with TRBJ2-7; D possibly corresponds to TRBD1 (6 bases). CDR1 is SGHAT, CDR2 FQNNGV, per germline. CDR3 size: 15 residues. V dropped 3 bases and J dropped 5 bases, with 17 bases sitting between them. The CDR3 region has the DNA TGTGCCAGCAGCTTCGGCCGGGGACAAGGCCACGAGCAGTACTTC. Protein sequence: CASSFGRGQGHEQYF.

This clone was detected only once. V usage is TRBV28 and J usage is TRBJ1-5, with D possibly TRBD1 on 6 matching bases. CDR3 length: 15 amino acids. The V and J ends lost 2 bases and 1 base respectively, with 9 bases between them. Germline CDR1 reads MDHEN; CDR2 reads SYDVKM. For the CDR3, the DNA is TGTGCCAGCAGTTTAGGAGACAGGAGCAATCAGCCCCAGCATTTT. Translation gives CASSLGDRSNQPQHF.

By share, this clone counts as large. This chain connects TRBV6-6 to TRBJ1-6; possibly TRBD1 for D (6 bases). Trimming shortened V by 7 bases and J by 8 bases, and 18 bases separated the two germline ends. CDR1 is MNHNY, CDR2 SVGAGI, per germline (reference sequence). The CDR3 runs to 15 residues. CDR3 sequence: CASILMPGGYSPLHF. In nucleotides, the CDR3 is TGTGCCAGCATCCTCATGCCGGGGGGCTATTCACCCCTCCACTTT.

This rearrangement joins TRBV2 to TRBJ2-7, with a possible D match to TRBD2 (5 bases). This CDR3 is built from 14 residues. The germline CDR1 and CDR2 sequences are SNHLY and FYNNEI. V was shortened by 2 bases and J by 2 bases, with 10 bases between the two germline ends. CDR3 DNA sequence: TGTGCCAGCAGTGAAAGAGGGCCCCCCTACGAGCAGTACTTC. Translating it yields CASSERGPPYEQYF.

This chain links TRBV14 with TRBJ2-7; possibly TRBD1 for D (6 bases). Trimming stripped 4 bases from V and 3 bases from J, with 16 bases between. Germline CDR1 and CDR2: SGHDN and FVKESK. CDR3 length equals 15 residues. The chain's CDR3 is CASSPQGLGYYEQYF. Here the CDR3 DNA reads TGTGCCAGCAGCCCCCAGGGGTTGGGGTACTACGAGCAGTACTTC.

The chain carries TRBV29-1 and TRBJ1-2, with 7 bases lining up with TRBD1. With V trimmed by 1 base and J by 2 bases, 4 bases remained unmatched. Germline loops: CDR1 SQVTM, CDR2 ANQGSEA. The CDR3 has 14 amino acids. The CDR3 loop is CSVEGRGRNYGYTF. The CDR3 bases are TGCAGCGTTGAAGGGAGGGGGCGCAACTATGGCTACACCTTC.

CDR3 region: CASKGQGLAEAFF. The CDR3 coding sequence is TGTGCCAGTAAAGGACAGGGTCTTGCTGAAGCTTTCTTT. V and J are TRBV19 and TRBJ1-1, with 8 bases fitting TRBD1. The CDR3 has 13 amino acids. V gave up 7 bases and J gave up 6 bases; unmatched junction bases: 7. CDR1 and CDR2 from the germline V gene are LNHDA and SQIVND (reference sequence). Filled out from reference TRBV19 and TRBJ1-1, the complete variable domain reads DGGITQSPKYLFRKEGQNVTLSCEQNLNHDAMYWYRQDPGQGLRLIYYSQIVNDFQKGDIAEGYSVSREKKESFPLTVTSAQKNPTAFYLCASKGQGLAEAFFGQGTRLTVV.

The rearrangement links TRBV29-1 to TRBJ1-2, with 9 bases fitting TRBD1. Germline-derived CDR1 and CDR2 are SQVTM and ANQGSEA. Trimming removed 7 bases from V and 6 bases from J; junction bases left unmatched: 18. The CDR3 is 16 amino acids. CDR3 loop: CSALGYGQGTTHGYTF. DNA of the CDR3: TGCAGCGCATTGGGGTACGGACAGGGGACGACGCATGGCTACACCTTC.

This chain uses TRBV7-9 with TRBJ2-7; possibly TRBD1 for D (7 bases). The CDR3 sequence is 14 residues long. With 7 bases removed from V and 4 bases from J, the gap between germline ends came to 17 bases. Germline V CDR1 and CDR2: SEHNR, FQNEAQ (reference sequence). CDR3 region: CASTNQGGKYEQYF. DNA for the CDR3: TGTGCCAGCACCAACCAGGGGGGAAAATACGAGCAGTACTTC.

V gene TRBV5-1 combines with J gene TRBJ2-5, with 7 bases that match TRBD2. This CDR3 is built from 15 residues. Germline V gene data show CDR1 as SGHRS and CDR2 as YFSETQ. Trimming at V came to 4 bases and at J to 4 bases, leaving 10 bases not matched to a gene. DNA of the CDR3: TGCGCCAGCAGCCCTGGAGGTACGGGGGGAGAGACCCAGTACTTC. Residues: CASSPGGTGGETQYF.

CDR3 DNA sequence: TGTGCCAGCAGTTTGGGGGACAGGGAAACCGAGCAGTACTTC. This codes for CASSLGDRETEQYF. This sequence joins TRBV28 and TRBJ2-5; 9 bases agree with TRBD1. The end of the DNA is better explained by TRBJ2-7, so the J call may be wrong. Germline V gene sequence: CDR1 MDHEN, CDR2 SYDVKM. This CDR3 comprises 14 residues.

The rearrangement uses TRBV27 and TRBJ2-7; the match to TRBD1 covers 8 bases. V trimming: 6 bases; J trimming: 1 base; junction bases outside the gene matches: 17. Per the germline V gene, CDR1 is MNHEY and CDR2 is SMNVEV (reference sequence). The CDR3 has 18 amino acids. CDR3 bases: TGTGCCAGCAGCCCCAGCCCGGTGGGACAGGCATATTCCTACGAGCAGTACTTC. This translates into CASSPSPVGQAYSYEQYF.

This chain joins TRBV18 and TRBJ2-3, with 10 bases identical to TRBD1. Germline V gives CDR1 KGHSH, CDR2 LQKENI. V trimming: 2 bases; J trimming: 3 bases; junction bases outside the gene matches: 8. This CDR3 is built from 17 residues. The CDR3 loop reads CASSPFRGQGKTDTQYF. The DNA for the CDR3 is TGTGCCAGCTCACCATTCCGGGGACAGGGGAAGACAGATACGCAGTATTTT.

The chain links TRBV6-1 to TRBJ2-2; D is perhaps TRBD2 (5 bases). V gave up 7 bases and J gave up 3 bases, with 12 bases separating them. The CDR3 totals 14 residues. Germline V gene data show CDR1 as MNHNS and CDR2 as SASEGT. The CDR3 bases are TGTGCCAGCATCTCGGACTGGTACACCGGGGAGCTGTTTTTT. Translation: CASISDWYTGELFF.

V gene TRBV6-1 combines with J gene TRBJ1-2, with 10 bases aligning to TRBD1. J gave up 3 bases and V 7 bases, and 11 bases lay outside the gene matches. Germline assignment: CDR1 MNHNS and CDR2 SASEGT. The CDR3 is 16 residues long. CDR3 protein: CASNETGGGKDYGYTF. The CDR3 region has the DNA TGTGCCAGCAATGAGACAGGGGGCGGTAAGGACTATGGCTACACCTTC.

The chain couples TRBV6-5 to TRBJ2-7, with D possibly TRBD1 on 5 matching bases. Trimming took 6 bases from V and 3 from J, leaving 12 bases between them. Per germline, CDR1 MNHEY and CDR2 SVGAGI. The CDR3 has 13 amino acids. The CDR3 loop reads CASRQGQYYEQYF. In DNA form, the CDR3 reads TGTGCCAGCAGGCAGGGTCAATACTACGAGCAGTACTTC.

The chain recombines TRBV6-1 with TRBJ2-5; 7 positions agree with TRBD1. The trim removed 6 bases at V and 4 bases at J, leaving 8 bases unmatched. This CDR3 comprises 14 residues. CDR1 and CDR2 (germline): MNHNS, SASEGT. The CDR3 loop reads CASRRQGRSETQYF. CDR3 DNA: TGTGCCAGCAGAAGACAGGGACGGTCAGAGACCCAGTACTTC.

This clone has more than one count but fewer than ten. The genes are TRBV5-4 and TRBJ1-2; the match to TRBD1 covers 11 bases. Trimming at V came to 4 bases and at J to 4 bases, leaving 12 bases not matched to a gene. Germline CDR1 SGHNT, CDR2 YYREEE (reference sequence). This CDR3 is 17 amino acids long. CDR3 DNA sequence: TGTGCCAGCAGCCCGCGGGACAGGGGGGTTTTGGTCTATGGCTACACCTTC. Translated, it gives CASSPRDRGVLVYGYTF.

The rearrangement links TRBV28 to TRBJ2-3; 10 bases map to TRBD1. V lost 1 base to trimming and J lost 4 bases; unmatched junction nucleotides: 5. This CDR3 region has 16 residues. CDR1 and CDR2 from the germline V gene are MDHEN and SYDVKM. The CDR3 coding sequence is TGTGCCAGCAGTTTATTGGGACAGGGGAGCCCAGATACGCAGTATTTT. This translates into CASSLLGQGSPDTQYF.

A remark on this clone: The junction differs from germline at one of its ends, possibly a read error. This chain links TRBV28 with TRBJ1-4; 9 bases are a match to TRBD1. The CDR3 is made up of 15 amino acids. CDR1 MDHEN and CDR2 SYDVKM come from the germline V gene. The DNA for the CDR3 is TGTGTCAGCAGTTCCAACGGACAGGGGCGGGGAAAACTGTTTTTT. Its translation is CVSSSNGQGRGKLFF. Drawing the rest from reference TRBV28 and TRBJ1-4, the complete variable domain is DVKVTQSSRYLVKRTGEKVFLECVQDMDHENMFWYRQDPGLGLRLIYFSYDVKMKEKGDIPEGYSVSREKKERFSLILESASTNQTSMYLCVSSSNGQGRGKLFFGSGTQLSVL.

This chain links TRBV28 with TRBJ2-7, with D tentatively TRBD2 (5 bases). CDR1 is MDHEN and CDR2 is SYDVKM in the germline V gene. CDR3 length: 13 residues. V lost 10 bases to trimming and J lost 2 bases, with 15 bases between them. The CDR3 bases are TGTGCCATCACCCACCTAGCCACCTACGAGCAGTACTTC. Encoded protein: CAITHLATYEQYF.

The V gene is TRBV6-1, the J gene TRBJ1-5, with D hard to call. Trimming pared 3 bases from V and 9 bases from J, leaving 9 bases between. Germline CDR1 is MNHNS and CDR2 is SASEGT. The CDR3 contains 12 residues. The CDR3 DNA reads TGTGCCAGCAGTGACCGCCCCAGGCCCCAGCATTTT. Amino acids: CASSDRPRPQHF.

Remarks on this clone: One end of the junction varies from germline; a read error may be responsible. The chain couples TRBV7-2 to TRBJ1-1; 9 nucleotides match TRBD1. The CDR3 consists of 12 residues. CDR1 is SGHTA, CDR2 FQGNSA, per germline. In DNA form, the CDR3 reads TGTGCCAGCAGCTTGATGGACAGGGGTCTCTCATTT. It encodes CASSLMDRGLSF.

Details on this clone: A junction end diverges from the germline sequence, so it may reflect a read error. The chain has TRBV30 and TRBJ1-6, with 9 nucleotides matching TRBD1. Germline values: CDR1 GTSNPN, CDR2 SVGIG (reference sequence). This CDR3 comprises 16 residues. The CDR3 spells CAWSGDRGFYTSPLHF. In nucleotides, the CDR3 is TGTGCCTGGAGTGGAGACAGGGGGTTCTATACTTCACCCCTCCACTTT.